The 24 T cell receptor beta chains below all came from one sample that was sequenced in a study of shared clonotypes between healthy human individuals. Clones were read by immunoSEQ multiplex PCR, and TCRdb kept only the in-frame ones, dropping some. The sample yields approximately 1.9 million clones, about 93% seen once. CD45RO-negative, CCR7-positively selected cells formed the naive CD8 fraction, excluding terminally differentiated effector memory CD45RA+ cells. Sequenced input: naive CD8+ T cells from PBMCs. These receptors were taken from a man aged 18 to 29 in good health. Some clones in this sample may be carry-over from other donors' samples.

The CDR3 DNA is TGTGCCAGTAGTACTCGGGACCACCGAAACAAGCAGTACTTC. Translated, it gives CASSTRDHRNKQYF. The chain carries TRBV19 and TRBJ2-7, with D possibly called TRBD1 or TRBD2 (5 bases each). The CDR3 is 14 amino acids. Trimming left V 4 bases short and J 8 bases short, with 18 bases between. Germline loops: CDR1 LNHDA, CDR2 SQIVND (reference sequence).

The table lists this clone with a few counts. V usage is TRBV6-5 and J usage is TRBJ2-7; D remains ambiguous. V lost 0 bases and J 0 bases, leaving 9 bases between the germline ends. The CDR3 has 15 residues. Germline CDR1 is MNHEY and CDR2 is SVGAGI. The CDR3 loop reads CASSYSAESSYEQYF. For the CDR3, the DNA is TGTGCCAGCAGTTACTCGGCCGAGAGCTCCTACGAGCAGTACTTC.

As DNA, the CDR3 is TGTGCCAGCAGTGTACAGGGACGCGCTGAAGCTTTCTTT. It is translated as CASSVQGRAEAFF. The rearrangement links TRBV6-5 to TRBJ1-1, with D maybe TRBD1 (6 bases). Germline CDR1 is MNHEY and CDR2 is SVGAGI. CDR3 length: 13 amino acids. V lost 5 bases and J lost 6, with 13 bases in between.

This clone was found once. The chain is built from TRBV7-9 and TRBJ2-2, with D uncertain. The CDR3 runs 15 residues. V dropped 0 bases and J dropped 8 bases, with 13 bases sitting between them. Per germline, CDR1 SEHNR and CDR2 FQNEAQ (reference sequence). As DNA, the CDR3 is TGTGCCAGCAGCTTAGCGCGTGGGTACGAAGGGGAGCTGTTTTTT. Residues: CASSLARGYEGELFF.

This chain joins TRBV27 and TRBJ2-1; 9 nucleotides line up with TRBD2. J lost 0 bases, V lost 5 bases, and 5 bases had no gene match. Germline-derived CDR1 and CDR2 are MNHEY and SMNVEV (reference sequence). The CDR3 is made up of 16 amino acids. CDR3 sequence (DNA): TGTGCCAGCAGTGTCCGACTAGCGGCCTCCTACAATGAGCAGTTCTTC. As protein: CASSVRLAASYNEQFF.

V gene TRBV6-5 combines with J gene TRBJ1-1; possibly TRBD1 for D (5 bases). Per the germline V gene, CDR1 is MNHEY and CDR2 is SVGAGI. Between the trimmed V and J ends, which lost 5 bases and 1 base, there was a span of 14 bases. This CDR3 spans 15 amino acids. The CDR3 bases are TGTGCCAGCAGTATACAGGAGGAAGGGAACACTGAAGCTTTCTTT. This gives the protein CASSIQEEGNTEAFF.

This clone was recorded a few times. The same CDR3 can be traced to other DNA sequences in this sample. The chain employs TRBV27 and TRBJ2-7; 9 bases fit TRBD1. V was pared by 0 bases and J by 3 bases, with 6 bases of the junction left unmatched. Germline V gene lookup returns CDR1 MNHEY and CDR2 SMNVEV (reference sequence). This CDR3 spans 16 amino acids. The CDR3 sequence is CASSLSPGTGNYEQYF. Written as DNA, the CDR3 is TGTGCCAGCAGTTTATCCCCCGGGACAGGGAACTACGAGCAGTACTTC.

DNA for the CDR3: TGTGCCATCAGTGAGCTTGGGCAGCGCCAACTGCCTAGCTCCTACAATGAGCAGTTCTTC. Protein: CAISELGQRQLPSSYNEQFF. This rearrangement joins TRBV10-3 to TRBJ2-1; unclear D gene. Germline V gives CDR1 ENHRY, CDR2 SYGVKD. This CDR3 region has 20 residues. With 2 bases removed from V and 0 bases from J, the gap between germline ends came to 23 bases.

The chain joins TRBV28 to TRBJ2-7, with D perhaps matching TRBD1 (5 bases). Germline loops: CDR1 MDHEN, CDR2 SYDVKM. V lost 5 bases and J 1 base, leaving 21 bases between the germline ends. The CDR3 contains 17 residues. CDR3 coding DNA: TGTGCCAGCAGTCTAGGGCACAGGTATCGGTCATCCTACGAGCAGTACTTC. It is translated as CASSLGHRYRSSYEQYF.

The V gene is TRBV19, the J gene TRBJ2-3; 9 bases are shared with TRBD2. The CDR3 has 16 residues. Per germline, CDR1 LNHDA and CDR2 SQIVND (reference sequence). V was clipped by 9 bases and J by 4 bases; unmatched bases: 14. The CDR3 sequence: CASKSPGLAFPDTQYF. The CDR3 coding sequence is TGTGCCAGCAAATCCCCGGGACTAGCTTTTCCAGATACGCAGTATTTT.

V is TRBV19 and J is TRBJ1-5, with 7 nucleotides matching TRBD1. The CDR3 is 17 residues long. Germline CDR1 reads LNHDA; CDR2 reads SQIVND (reference sequence). V was pared by 4 bases and J by 3 bases, with 12 bases of the junction left unmatched. Here the CDR3 DNA reads TGTGCCAGTAGTACCCCACAGGGGACCGCACCCAATCAGCCCCAGCATTTT. This codes for CASSTPQGTAPNQPQHF.

This clone has only one observation. The chain joins TRBV7-9 to TRBJ1-2; 8 bases agree with TRBD1. CDR3 length equals 14 residues. The V gene end was trimmed by 6 bases and the J gene end by 6 bases; junction bases not matched to a gene: 9. CDR1 and CDR2 (germline): SEHNR, FQNEAQ (reference sequence). CDR3 protein: CASSAGQAFDGYTF. The DNA for the CDR3 is TGTGCCAGCAGTGCGGGACAGGCTTTTGATGGCTACACCTTC.

The chain combines TRBV25-1 with TRBJ2-1; 7 bases match TRBD2. Trimming cost V 5 bases and J 3 bases; bases outside gene matches: 4. The CDR3 contains 14 residues. Germline CDR1 MGHDK, CDR2 SYGVNS. In nucleotides, the CDR3 is TGTGCCAGCAGTCGGACTAGGGTCTACAATGAGCAGTTCTTC. It encodes CASSRTRVYNEQFF.

V usage is TRBV27 and J usage is TRBJ1-2; 7 bases are shared with TRBD1. Losses at the gene ends were 5 bases for V and 2 bases for J; bases not matched to a gene: 11. The CDR3 spans 16 residues. The germline V gene has CDR1 MNHEY and CDR2 SMNVEV (reference sequence). The CDR3 DNA follows: TGTGCCAGCAGTGATACTCCGACAGGGACAAACTATGGCTACACCTTC. This translates into CASSDTPTGTNYGYTF.

The rearrangement links TRBV7-9 to TRBJ2-7; 9 bases fit TRBD2. The CDR3 extends over 15 amino acids. Looked up from germline, CDR1 is SEHNR and CDR2 is FQNEAQ (reference sequence). V was clipped by 3 bases and J by 1 base; unmatched bases: 4. The CDR3 DNA reads as TGTGCCAGCAGCTTCCAAGCGGGAGGTTCCTACGAGCAGTACTTC. This codes for CASSFQAGGSYEQYF. The complete variable domain, with remaining parts taken from reference TRBV7-9 and TRBJ2-7, reads DTGVSQNPRHKITKRGQNVTFRCDPISEHNRLYWYRQTLGQGPEFLTYFQNEAQLEKSRLLSDRFSAERPKGSFSTLEIQRTEQGDSAMYLCASSFQAGGSYEQYFGPGTRLTVT.

J is TRBJ2-3 and V is TRBV11-2, with 8 bases lining up with TRBD2. The CDR3 is made up of 17 amino acids. J was trimmed by 5 bases and V by 1 base; bases with no gene match: 11. The germline CDR1 and CDR2 sequences are SGHAT and FQNNGV. The CDR3 is CASSLVLREGLLDTQYF. CDR3 DNA: TGTGCCAGCAGCTTAGTGCTCCGGGAGGGCCTGTTAGATACGCAGTATTTT. Using reference TRBV11-2 and TRBJ2-3 for the parts outside the CDR3, the full variable domain is EAGVAQSPRYKIIEKRQSVAFWCNPISGHATLYWYQQILGQGPKLLIQFQNNGVVDDSQLPKDRFSAERLKGVDSTLKIQPAKLEDSAVYLCASSLVLREGLLDTQYFGPGTRLTVL.

In its sample, this clone was seen a few times. The V and J genes are TRBV7-9 and TRBJ1-5; 8 bases agree with TRBD1. CDR3 length: 15 amino acids. V was pared by 3 bases and J by 5 bases, with 6 bases of the junction left unmatched. Germline CDR1 SEHNR, CDR2 FQNEAQ (reference sequence). The CDR3 protein is CASSLAGQGDQPQHF. In nucleotides, the CDR3 is TGTGCCAGCAGCTTGGCCGGACAGGGCGATCAGCCCCAGCATTTT.

This clone was seen only once. The same CDR3 arises from other DNA sequences in this sample as well. The V gene is TRBV27, the J gene TRBJ2-1; D remains ambiguous. CDR1 is MNHEY, CDR2 SMNVEV, per germline (reference sequence). CDR3 length equals 11 residues. V lost 3 bases and J lost 8, with 5 bases in between. The CDR3 sequence is CASSFSDEQFF. CDR3 nucleotide sequence: TGTGCCAGCAGTTTCTCCGATGAGCAGTTCTTC.

Points on this clone: Other DNA sequences in this sample translate to the same CDR3. The genes are TRBV19 and TRBJ2-7, with unresolved D. Germline V lookup: CDR1 LNHDA, CDR2 SQIVND (reference sequence). The CDR3 covers 12 residues. V was pared by 1 base and J by 7 bases, with 8 bases between. CDR3 nucleotides: TGTGCCAGTAGTATAGTCGGAAGGGAGCAGTACTTC. Protein product: CASSIVGREQYF.

V gene TRBV9 combines with J gene TRBJ1-5; D ambiguous. The length of the CDR3 is 15 residues. Germline CDR1 is SGDLS and CDR2 is YYNGEE. Trimming left V 0 bases short and J 3 bases short, with 10 bases between. DNA of the CDR3: TGTGCCAGCAGCGTAGAGGGCAGGTACAATCAGCCCCAGCATTTT. Protein sequence: CASSVEGRYNQPQHF.

The rearrangement uses TRBV10-1 and TRBJ2-7, with 9 nucleotides matching TRBD1. CDR3 length: 15 residues. CDR1 and CDR2 from the germline V gene are WNHNN and SYGVQD (reference sequence). Trimming removed 2 bases from V and 4 bases from J; junction bases left unmatched: 6. DNA for the CDR3: TGCGCCAGCAGTGAGGGGGGACAGGGACCTTACGAGCAGTACTTC. Amino acid sequence: CASSEGGQGPYEQYF.

This chain uses TRBV13 with TRBJ1-1, with TRBD1 identical over 7 bases. CDR1 PRHDT and CDR2 FYEKMQ come from the germline V gene (reference sequence). This CDR3 has 14 residues. J was trimmed by 3 bases and V by 5 bases; bases with no gene match: 6. The CDR3 sequence is CASSLDRVDTEAFF. Here the CDR3 DNA reads TGTGCCAGCAGCCTCGACAGGGTAGACACTGAAGCTTTCTTT.

The V gene is TRBV7-9, the J gene TRBJ1-4, with TRBD1 matching 8 bases. Losses at the gene ends were 4 bases for V and 13 bases for J; bases not matched to a gene: 11. CDR1 and CDR2 (germline): SEHNR, FQNEAQ (reference sequence). CDR3 length: 14 residues. CDR3 DNA sequence: TGTGCCAGCAGCTCGACAGGGGAAGCTCCCGGACTGTTTTTT. Its protein product is CASSSTGEAPGLFF. Drawing the rest from reference TRBV7-9 and TRBJ1-4, the complete variable domain is DTGVSQNPRHKITKRGQNVTFRCDPISEHNRLYWYRQTLGQGPEFLTYFQNEAQLEKSRLLSDRFSAERPKGSFSTLEIQRTEQGDSAMYLCASSSTGEAPGLFFGSGTQLSVL.

The V call is TRBV5-3, the J call TRBJ1-1; possible D gene TRBD1, 5 bases. TRBV5-3 is assigned to the ORF class and has an uncertain function. The CDR3 runs to 20 residues. Trimming removed 0 bases from V and 1 base from J, with 25 bases in between. The CDR3 region is CARSLVPQKLGPRANTEAFF. CDR3 sequence (DNA): TGTGCCAGAAGCTTGGTCCCTCAGAAGCTTGGTCCCAGGGCGAACACTGAAGCTTTCTTT.